These 17 T cell receptor beta chains were all obtained from the same sample, sequenced in a study of cytomegalovirus exposure and HLA in healthy donors. It was with 60 Vbeta and 13 Jbeta primers that the PCR ran. Repertoires were generated with immunoSEQ multiplex PCR, while TCRdb's copy carries only in-frame clones and drops some. The data contain some 150,000 clones, less than 80% of them singletons. The sample comprised PBMCs. All receptors come from a man in his forties in good health and CMV-seronegative.

The V call is TRBV13, the J call TRBJ2-2, with D unresolved. CDR3 length equals 12 residues. Looked up from germline, CDR1 is PRHDT and CDR2 is FYEKMQ (reference sequence). V gave up 6 bases and J gave up 7 bases, with 9 bases separating them. The DNA of the CDR3 is TGTGCCAGCAGTTCATTAGTCGGGGAGCTGTTTTTT. This sequence encodes CASSSLVGELFF.

A single count supports this clone. The rearrangement joins TRBV5-1 to TRBJ1-2, with 11 bases that match TRBD1. Unmatched junction bases numbered 6, after V lost 3 bases and J lost 8 bases. The CDR3 spans 14 residues. CDR1 and CDR2 from the germline V gene are SGHRS and YFSETQ. CDR3 in amino acids: CASSSGTGGSGYTF. The CDR3 DNA reads TGCGCCAGCAGCTCCGGGACAGGGGGTAGCGGCTACACCTTC. The variable domain in full, with the rest retrieved from reference TRBV5-1 and TRBJ1-2, is KAGVTQTPRYLIKTRGQQVTLSCSPISGHRSVSWYQQTPGQGLQFLFEYFSETQRNKGNFPGRFSGRQFSNSRSEMNVSTLELGDSALYLCASSSGTGGSGYTFGSGTRLTVV.

The chain couples TRBV18 to TRBJ2-7; TRBD2 agrees at 11 bases. CDR3 length: 16 amino acids. Germline loops: CDR1 KGHSH, CDR2 LQKENI. Trimming removed 3 bases from V and 5 bases from J; junction bases left unmatched: 9. CDR3 bases: TGTGCCAGCTCACCGACCGGGACTAGCGGTCGGGACGAGCAGTACTTC. The encoded protein is CASSPTGTSGRDEQYF.

The chain joins TRBV5-4 to TRBJ2-5; TRBD1 matches at 9 bases. Looked up from germline, CDR1 is SGHNT and CDR2 is YYREEE (reference sequence). V trimming: 1 base; J trimming: 4 bases; junction bases outside the gene matches: 5. The CDR3 contains 15 residues. The CDR3 region is CASSLSGQGGETQYF. In DNA, the CDR3 is TGTGCCAGCAGCTTGTCGGGACAGGGTGGAGAGACCCAGTACTTC.

The gene calls are TRBV29-1 and TRBJ2-5, with D maybe TRBD2 (5 bases). Trimming shortened V by 1 base and J by 4 bases, and 13 bases separated the two germline ends. The germline V gene has CDR1 SQVTM and CDR2 ANQGSEA. This CDR3 spans 14 amino acids. This CDR3 is CSVEGARGLETQYF. In DNA form, the CDR3 reads TGCAGCGTTGAAGGGGCCCGGGGATTAGAGACCCAGTACTTC.

This chain connects TRBV5-1 to TRBJ1-6; D not resolved. V was pared by 5 bases and J by 7 bases, with 16 bases between. The germline gives CDR1 SGHRS, CDR2 YFSETQ. This CDR3 is built from 15 residues. The CDR3 sequence: CASREGGSNNSPLHF. Written as DNA, the CDR3 is TGCGCCAGCAGGGAGGGCGGAAGTAACAATTCACCCCTCCACTTT.

The chain's CDR3 is CSVDFGSVTDTQYF. DNA for the CDR3: TGCAGCGTTGACTTCGGGAGCGTCACAGATACGCAGTATTTT. This rearrangement joins TRBV29-1 to TRBJ2-3, with D possibly matching TRBD2 (6 bases). This CDR3 is built from 14 residues. The V end was cut by 3 bases, the J end by 2 bases, with 12 bases between. In germline, CDR1 is SQVTM, CDR2 ANQGSEA.

The chain couples TRBV7-6 to TRBJ2-5; the match to TRBD2 covers 9 bases. Germline values: CDR1 SGHVS, CDR2 FNYEAQ. J gave up 5 bases and V 1 base, and 8 bases lay outside the gene matches. The CDR3 is made up of 16 amino acids. The CDR3 nucleotides read TGTGCCAGCAGCTTAGTCGCGGCGGGAGGGGGGGAGACCCAGTACTTC. Translation: CASSLVAAGGGETQYF.

This clone has more than one count but fewer than ten. The rearrangement uses TRBV7-9 and TRBJ2-7; the D gene is possibly TRBD2 (5 bases). This CDR3 region has 15 residues. Germline-derived CDR1 and CDR2 are SEHNR and FQNEAQ (reference sequence). Trimming took 6 bases from V and 4 from J, leaving 19 bases between them. CDR3 in amino acids: CASSQRPSGGYEQYF. The CDR3 bases are TGTGCCAGCAGTCAACGTCCGTCTGGCGGGTACGAGCAGTACTTC.

This chain uses TRBV27 with TRBJ2-1, with 7 bases aligning to TRBD2. The germline V gene encodes CDR1 MNHEY and CDR2 SMNVEV (reference sequence). The V gene end was trimmed by 4 bases and the J gene end by 9 bases; junction bases not matched to a gene: 9. The length of the CDR3 is 14 residues. CDR3 sequence: CASSYQRDAVEQFF. The DNA for the CDR3 is TGTGCCAGCAGTTACCAGCGGGATGCTGTTGAGCAGTTCTTC.

This clone has more than one count but fewer than ten. This rearrangement joins TRBV11-2 to TRBJ2-1, with 7 bases aligning to TRBD2. The CDR3 loop spans 16 amino acids. The junction had 12 bases not matched to a gene; V was cut back by 5 bases and J by 5 bases. Per germline, CDR1 SGHAT and CDR2 FQNNGV. The DNA for the CDR3 is TGTGCCAGCAGCGATTATCGCCGGACTAGGAACAATGAGCAGTTCTTC. As protein: CASSDYRRTRNNEQFF.

V gene TRBV9 combines with J gene TRBJ1-3, with 9 bases matching TRBD1. Germline V CDR1 and CDR2: SGDLS, YYNGEE. The V gene end was trimmed by 4 bases and the J gene end by 2 bases; junction bases not matched to a gene: 7. The CDR3 extends over 16 amino acids. CDR3 sequence (DNA): TGTGCCAGCAGCCCAACTGGGACAGGGACTGGAAACACCATATATTTT. Translation gives CASSPTGTGTGNTIYF.

V is TRBV18 and J is TRBJ2-7; tentatively, D is TRBD1 (6 bases). V lost 6 bases to trimming and J lost 4 bases, with 10 bases between them. This CDR3 has 12 residues. CDR1 KGHSH and CDR2 LQKENI come from the germline V gene. The CDR3 protein is CASSTGGYEQYF. As DNA, the CDR3 is TGTGCCAGCTCGACAGGAGGATACGAGCAGTACTTC. Combining the CDR3 with reference TRBV18 and TRBJ2-7 gives the whole variable domain NAGVMQNPRHLVRRRGQEARLRCSPMKGHSHVYWYRQLPEEGLKFMVYLQKENIIDESGMPKERFSAEFPKEGPSILRIQQVVRGDSAAYFCASSTGGYEQYFGPGTRLTVT.

The genes are TRBV7-9 and TRBJ2-2; a possible D gene is TRBD1 (6 bases). The germline V gene encodes CDR1 SEHNR and CDR2 FQNEAQ (reference sequence). V lost 0 bases and J lost 2, with 7 bases in between. The CDR3 consists of 15 residues. CDR3 sequence (DNA): TGTGCCAGCAGCTTAGCGGGGGCTAACACCGGGGAGCTGTTTTTT. It translates to CASSLAGANTGELFF.

The chain has TRBV28 and TRBJ2-7; D perhaps matches TRBD2 (6 bases). The ends were cut back, 6 bases at V and 0 bases at J, with 15 bases in the middle. CDR1 and CDR2 (germline): MDHEN, SYDVKM. The CDR3 extends over 15 amino acids. The CDR3 spells CASRGGDSSSYEQYF. CDR3 DNA sequence: TGTGCCAGCAGAGGCGGGGACTCCAGCTCCTACGAGCAGTACTTC.

On this clone: The same CDR3 can be traced to other DNA sequences in this sample. The V call is TRBV5-1, the J call TRBJ2-5; D gene ambiguous. CDR3 length: 11 residues. Germline values: CDR1 SGHRS, CDR2 YFSETQ. V lost 4 bases and J 2 bases, leaving 3 bases between the germline ends. The CDR3 reads CASSQQETQYF. The CDR3 nucleotides are TGCGCCAGCAGCCAGCAAGAGACCCAGTACTTC.

This rearrangement joins TRBV21-1 to TRBJ2-7; the tabulated D call, TRBD2, remains unverified against the DNA. TRBV21-1 is an annotated pseudogene. This CDR3 has 13 amino acids. CDR3 amino acids: CASSSKPSYEQYF. The CDR3 DNA follows: TGTGCCAGCAGCAGCAAGCCCTCCTACGAGCAGTACTTC.